This T cell receptor beta chain was identified in a study of sequential checkpoint blockade in melanoma. About the research overall: Randomization was 1:1 between first-line nivolumab→ipilimumab and ipilimumab→nivolumab. Maintenance nivolumab came after either treatment sequence.

The treatment was: randomized to nivolumab then ipilimumab (arm A) or the reverse (arm B). PBMC sorting kept live CD3+CD8+ cells without CD19 or CD56. Per germline, CDR1 SNHLY and CDR2 FYNNEI. This CDR3 comprises 15 residues. V gave up 6 bases and J gave up 8 bases, with 19 bases separating them. The assay was immunoSEQ multiplex PCR, and TCRdb's table has in-frame clones only and misses some. The sample lists roughly 28,000 clones, about 77% seen once, with 22% in the top ten. V gene TRBV2 combines with J gene TRBJ1-4; D ambiguous. This TCR was sampled from a human donor with melanoma. Specimen: CD8+ T cells sorted from blood (inferred from file names), collected from a patient given nivolumab and ipilimumab in sequence. CDR3 protein: CASSRSEELREKLFF. The DNA of the CDR3 is TGTGCCAGCAGCCGTTCTGAGGAGTTAAGGGAAAAACTGTTTTTT.